This TCR beta chain originates from a study of T cell clonotyping in hematopoietic cell transplantation. Study observations and caveats: Few recipient clonotypes overlapped donors; over 97% were de novo at given depth. Recipient TCR diversity dropped after transplant; expanded clonotypes rose from day 30 to 180.

The CDR3 is 15 residues long. The V and J ends lost 6 bases and 3 bases respectively, with 15 bases between them. Only in-frame clones appear in the TCRdb table, and some are missing; sequencing was by immunoSEQ multiplex PCR. The table records 6,000 to 7,500 clones, 90% to 96% of them present only once. Of note for this clone: The target antigen is unknown.

This chain connects TRBV23-1 to TRBJ2-1, with unresolved D. TRBV23-1 is assigned to the ORF class and has an uncertain function. The sequencing used PBMCs, collected 30 days after allogeneic stem cell transplant. The TCR comes from a male patient aged 35 to 55 who had an allogeneic stem cell transplant from a related donor, so the T cells may come from the graft donor. Some clones in this sample may be carry-over from other donors' samples. CDR3 bases: TGCGCCAGCAGCCCCAGGCCCTACCGCTACAATGAGCAGTTCTTC. It translates to CASSPRPYRYNEQFF.